The entry below gives a single T cell receptor beta chain sequence along with its context. The germline V and J ends were trimmed by 7 bases and 5 bases, with 12 bases remaining between them. CDR3 size: 12 residues. The germline CDR1 and CDR2 sequences are MDHEN and SYDVKM. This sample was included in a study of shared clonotypes between healthy human individuals. Only in-frame clones appear in the TCRdb table, and some are missing; sequencing was by immunoSEQ multiplex PCR. The sample lists about 1 million clones; under 80% were seen once. Input material: memory CD4+ T cells sorted from blood. Subset indicated: CD45RA-negative fraction. The rearrangement uses TRBV28 and TRBJ2-7, with D perhaps matching TRBD1 (6 bases). The clonotype was recovered from a young man in good health. CDR3 sequence (DNA): TGTGCCAGCAATGAGGGGGTTGACGAGCAGTACTTC. This encodes CASNEGVDEQYF.